The 4 T cell receptor beta chains reported below all come from one sample, sequenced in a study of early T cells in non-severe SARS-CoV-2 infection. TCRdb redid the calling of the 5' RACE reads with MiXCR, one entry per CDR3 protein. The sample has more than 65,000 distinct CDR3 sequences; roughly 13% are singletons. The source material was whole blood. The receptor source for this set is an adult who was a healthcare worker with PCR-confirmed SARS-CoV-2 infection or an uninfected control (not recorded which).

The chain employs TRBV4-1 and TRBJ2-3; D gene uncertain. The V end lost 0 bases, the J end lost 2 bases, and 12 bases lay between the germline ends. CDR1 MGHRA and CDR2 YSYEKL come from the germline V gene. The CDR3 length is 16 residues. The CDR3 is CASSQEVGLATDTQYF. The DNA for the CDR3 is TGCGCCAGCAGCCAAGAGGTCGGATTAGCCACAGATACGCAGTATTTT.

This clonotype was found many times. This chain uses TRBV20-1 with TRBJ2-7, with D uncertain. CDR1 DFQATT and CDR2 SNEGSKA come from the germline V gene (reference sequence). Trimming took off 3 bases at V and 1 base at J, with 7 bases between the two ends. The CDR3 loop spans 12 amino acids. CDR3 loop: CSASQPSYEQYF. DNA of the CDR3: TGCAGTGCTAGCCAGCCTTCCTACGAGCAGTACTTC.

The chain has TRBV9 and TRBJ2-3; tentatively, D is TRBD2 (5 bases). Looked up from germline, CDR1 is SGDLS and CDR2 is YYNGEE. This CDR3 has 15 amino acids. V was trimmed by 4 bases and J by 2 bases, leaving 14 bases between them. CDR3 sequence (DNA): TGTGCCAGCAGCTTCGGACTTGCCTCCACAGATACGCAGTATTTT. Translation: CASSFGLASTDTQYF.

This clonotype was observed at least ten times. The rearrangement links TRBV24-1 to TRBJ2-6; D remains unclear. This CDR3 spans 14 amino acids. Germline CDR1 is KGHDR and CDR2 is SFDVKD. Trimming took 6 bases from V and 4 from J, leaving 9 bases between them. The CDR3 DNA reads as TGTGCCACCAGTCGAGGATCCGGGGCCAACGTCCTGACTTTC. Translating gives CATSRGSGANVLTF.